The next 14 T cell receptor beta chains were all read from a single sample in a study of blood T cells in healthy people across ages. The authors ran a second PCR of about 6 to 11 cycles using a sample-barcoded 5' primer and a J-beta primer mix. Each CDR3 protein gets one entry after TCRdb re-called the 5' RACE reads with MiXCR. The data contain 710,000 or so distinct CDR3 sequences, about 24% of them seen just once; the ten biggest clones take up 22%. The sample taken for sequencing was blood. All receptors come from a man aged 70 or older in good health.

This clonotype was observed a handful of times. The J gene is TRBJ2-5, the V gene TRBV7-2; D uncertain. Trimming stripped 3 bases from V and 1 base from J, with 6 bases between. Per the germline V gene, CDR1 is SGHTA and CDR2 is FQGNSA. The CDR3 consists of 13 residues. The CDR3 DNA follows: TGTGCCAGCAGCTTCAGGACCCAAGAGACCCAGTACTTC. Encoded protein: CASSFRTQETQYF.

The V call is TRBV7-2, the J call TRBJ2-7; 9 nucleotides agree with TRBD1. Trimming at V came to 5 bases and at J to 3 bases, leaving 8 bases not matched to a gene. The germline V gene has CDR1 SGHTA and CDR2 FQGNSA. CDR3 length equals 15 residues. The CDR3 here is CASSAPGQGLYEQYF. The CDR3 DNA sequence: TGTGCCAGCAGCGCCCCGGGACAGGGCCTCTACGAGCAGTACTTC.

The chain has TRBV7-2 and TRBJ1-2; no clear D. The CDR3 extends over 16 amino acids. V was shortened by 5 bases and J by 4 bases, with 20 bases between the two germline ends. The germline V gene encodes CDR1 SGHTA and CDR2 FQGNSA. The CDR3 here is CASSQSGLYIGYGYTF. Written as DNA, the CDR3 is TGTGCCAGCAGCCAATCTGGCTTGTATATAGGCTATGGCTACACCTTC.

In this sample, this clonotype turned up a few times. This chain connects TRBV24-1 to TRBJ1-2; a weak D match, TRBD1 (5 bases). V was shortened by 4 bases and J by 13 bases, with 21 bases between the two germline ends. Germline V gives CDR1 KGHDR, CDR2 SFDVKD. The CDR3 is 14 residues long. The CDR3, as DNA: TGTGCCACCAGTGAGCACGGACAACCTTCGGGTTTCACCTTC. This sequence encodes CATSEHGQPSGFTF.

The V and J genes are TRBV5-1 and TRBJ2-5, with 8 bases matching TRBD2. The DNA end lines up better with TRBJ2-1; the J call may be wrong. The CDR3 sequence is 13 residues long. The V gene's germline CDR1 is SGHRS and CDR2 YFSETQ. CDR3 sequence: CASSPEREFEQFF. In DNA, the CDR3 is TGCGCCAGCAGCCCGGAGCGGGAGTTTGAGCAGTTCTTC.

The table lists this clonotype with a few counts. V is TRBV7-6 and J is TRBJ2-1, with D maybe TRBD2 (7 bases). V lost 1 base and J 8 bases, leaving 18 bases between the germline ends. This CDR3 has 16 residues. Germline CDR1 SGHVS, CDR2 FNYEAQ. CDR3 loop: CASSLGLGGGLHEQFF. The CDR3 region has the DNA TGTGCCAGCAGCTTAGGGTTGGGGGGGGGCCTCCATGAGCAGTTCTTC.

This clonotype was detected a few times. DNA for the CDR3: TGTGCCAGCAGCCTAAATGCGGGACTAGCGGACAATGAGCAGTTCTTC. As protein: CASSLNAGLADNEQFF. V usage is TRBV7-8 and J usage is TRBJ2-1, with 11 bases matching TRBD2. V was pared by 5 bases and J by 5 bases, with 8 bases of the junction left unmatched. The CDR3 is made up of 16 amino acids. Germline V lookup: CDR1 SGHVS, CDR2 FQNEAQ.

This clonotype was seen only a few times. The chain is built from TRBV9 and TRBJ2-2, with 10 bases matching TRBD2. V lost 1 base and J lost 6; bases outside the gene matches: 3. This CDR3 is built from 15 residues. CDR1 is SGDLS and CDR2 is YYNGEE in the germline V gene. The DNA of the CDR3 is TGTGCCAGCAGCGTATCTAGCGGGAGCGCCGGGGAGCTGTTTTTT. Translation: CASSVSSGSAGELFF.

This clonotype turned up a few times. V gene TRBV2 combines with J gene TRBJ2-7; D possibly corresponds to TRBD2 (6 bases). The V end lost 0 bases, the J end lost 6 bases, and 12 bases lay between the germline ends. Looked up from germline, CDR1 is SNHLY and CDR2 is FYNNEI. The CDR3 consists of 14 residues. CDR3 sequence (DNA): TGTGCCAGCAGTGAAGCCCCGGGACTCGGCGAGCAGTACTTC. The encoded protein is CASSEAPGLGEQYF.

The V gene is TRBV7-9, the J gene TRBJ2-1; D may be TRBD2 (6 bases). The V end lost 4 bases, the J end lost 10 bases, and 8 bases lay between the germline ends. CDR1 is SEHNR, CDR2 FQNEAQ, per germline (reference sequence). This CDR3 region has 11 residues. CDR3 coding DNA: TGTGCCAGCAGCTCCGCGGGGGAGCAGTTCTTC. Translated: CASSSAGEQFF. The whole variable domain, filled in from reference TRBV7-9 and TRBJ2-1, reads DTGVSQNPRHKITKRGQNVTFRCDPISEHNRLYWYRQTLGQGPEFLTYFQNEAQLEKSRLLSDRFSAERPKGSFSTLEIQRTEQGDSAMYLCASSSAGEQFFGPGTRLTVL.

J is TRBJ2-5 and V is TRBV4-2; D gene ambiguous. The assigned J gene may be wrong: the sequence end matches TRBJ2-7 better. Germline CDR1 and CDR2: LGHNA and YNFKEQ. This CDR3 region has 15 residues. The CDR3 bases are TGTGCCAGCAGCCAAGGGATCGGTGGCTCCTACGAGCAGTACTTC. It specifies CASSQGIGGSYEQYF.

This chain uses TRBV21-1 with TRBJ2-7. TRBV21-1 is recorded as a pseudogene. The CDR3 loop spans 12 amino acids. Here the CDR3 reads CGPRQTFYEQYV. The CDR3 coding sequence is TGTGGTCCGCGGCAGACCTTCTACGAGCAGTACGTC.

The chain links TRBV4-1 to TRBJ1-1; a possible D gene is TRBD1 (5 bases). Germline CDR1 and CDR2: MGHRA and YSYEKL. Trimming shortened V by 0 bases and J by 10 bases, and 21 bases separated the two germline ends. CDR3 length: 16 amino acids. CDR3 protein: CASSQDPYGTMMLAFF. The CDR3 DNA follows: TGCGCCAGCAGCCAAGATCCCTACGGGACGATGATGTTAGCTTTCTTT.

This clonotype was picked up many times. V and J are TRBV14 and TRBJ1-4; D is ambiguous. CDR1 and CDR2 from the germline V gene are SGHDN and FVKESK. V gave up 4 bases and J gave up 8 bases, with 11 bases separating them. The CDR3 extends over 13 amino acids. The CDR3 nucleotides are TGTGCCAGCAGCCCCCGGAGGGAGGAAAAACTGTTTTTT. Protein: CASSPRREEKLFF. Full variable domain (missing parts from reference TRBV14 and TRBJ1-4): EAGVTQFPSHSVIEKGQTVTLRCDPISGHDNLYWYRRVMGKEIKFLLHFVKESKQDESGMPNNRFLAERTGGTYSTLKVQPAELEDSGVYFCASSPRREEKLFFGSGTQLSVL.